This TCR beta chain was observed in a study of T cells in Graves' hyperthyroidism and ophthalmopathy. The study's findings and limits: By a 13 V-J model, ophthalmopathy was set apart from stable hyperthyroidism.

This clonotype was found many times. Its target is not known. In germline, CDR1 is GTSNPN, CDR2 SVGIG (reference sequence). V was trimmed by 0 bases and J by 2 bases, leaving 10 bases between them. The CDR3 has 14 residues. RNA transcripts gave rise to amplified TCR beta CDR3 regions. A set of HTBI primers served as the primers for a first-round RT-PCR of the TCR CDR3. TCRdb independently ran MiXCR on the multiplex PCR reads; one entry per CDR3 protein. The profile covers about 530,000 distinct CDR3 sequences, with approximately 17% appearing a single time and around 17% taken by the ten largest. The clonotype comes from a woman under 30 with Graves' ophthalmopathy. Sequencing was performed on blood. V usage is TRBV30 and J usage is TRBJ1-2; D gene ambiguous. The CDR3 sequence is CAWSVWQANYGYTF. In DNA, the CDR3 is TGTGCCTGGAGTGTATGGCAGGCAAACTATGGCTACACCTTC. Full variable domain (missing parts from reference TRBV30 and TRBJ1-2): SQTIHQWPATLVQPVGSPLSLECTVEGTSNPNLYWYRQAAGRGLQLLFYSVGIGQISSEVPQNLSASRPQDRQFILSSKKLLLSDSGFYLCAWSVWQANYGYTFGSGTRLTVV.